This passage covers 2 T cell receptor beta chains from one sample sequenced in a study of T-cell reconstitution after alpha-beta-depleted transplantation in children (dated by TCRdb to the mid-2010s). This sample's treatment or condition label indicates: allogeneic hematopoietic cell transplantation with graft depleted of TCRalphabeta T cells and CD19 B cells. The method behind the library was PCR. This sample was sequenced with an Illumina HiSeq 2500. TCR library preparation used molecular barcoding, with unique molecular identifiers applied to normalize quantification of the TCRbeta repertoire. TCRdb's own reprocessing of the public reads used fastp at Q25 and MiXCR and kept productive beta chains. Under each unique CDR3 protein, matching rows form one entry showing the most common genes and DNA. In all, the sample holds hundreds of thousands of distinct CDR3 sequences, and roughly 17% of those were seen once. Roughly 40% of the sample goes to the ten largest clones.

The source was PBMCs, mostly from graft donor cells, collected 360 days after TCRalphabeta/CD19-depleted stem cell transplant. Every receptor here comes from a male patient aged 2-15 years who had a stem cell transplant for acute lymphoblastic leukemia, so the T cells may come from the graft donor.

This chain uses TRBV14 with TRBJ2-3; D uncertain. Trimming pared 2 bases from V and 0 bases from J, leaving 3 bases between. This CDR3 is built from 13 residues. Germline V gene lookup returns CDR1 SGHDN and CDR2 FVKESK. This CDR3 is CASSQRSTDTQYF. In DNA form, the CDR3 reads TGTGCCAGCAGCCAACGGAGCACAGATACGCAGTATTTT.

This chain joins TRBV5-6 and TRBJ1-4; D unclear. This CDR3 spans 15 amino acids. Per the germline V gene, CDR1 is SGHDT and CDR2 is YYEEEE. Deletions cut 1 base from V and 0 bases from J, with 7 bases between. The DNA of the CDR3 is TGTGCCAGCAGCTTGTTGTCCGCAACTAATGAAAAACTGTTTTTT. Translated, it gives CASSLLSATNEKLFF. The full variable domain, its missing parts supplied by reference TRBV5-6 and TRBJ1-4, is DAGVTQSPTHLIKTRGQQVTLRCSPKSGHDTVSWYQQALGQGPQFIFQYYEEEERQRGNFPDRFSGHQFPNYSSELNVNALLLGDSALYLCASSLLSATNEKLFFGSGTQLSVL.